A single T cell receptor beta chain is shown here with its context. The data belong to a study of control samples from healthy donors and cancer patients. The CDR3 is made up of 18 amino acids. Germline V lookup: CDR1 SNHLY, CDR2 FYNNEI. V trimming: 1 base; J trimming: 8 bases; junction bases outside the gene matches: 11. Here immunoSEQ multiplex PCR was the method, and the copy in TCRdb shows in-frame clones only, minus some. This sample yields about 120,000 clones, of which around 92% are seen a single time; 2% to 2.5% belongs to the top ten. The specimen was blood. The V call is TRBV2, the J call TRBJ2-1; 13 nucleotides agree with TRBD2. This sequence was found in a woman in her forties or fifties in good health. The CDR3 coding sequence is TGTGCCAGCAGTGAAGGGCCCGGGACTAGCGGGACCCCCGATGAGCAGTTCTTC. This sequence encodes CASSEGPGTSGTPDEQFF. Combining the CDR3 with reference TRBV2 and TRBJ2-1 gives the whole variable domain EPEVTQTPSHQVTQMGQEVILRCVPISNHLYFYWYRQILGQKVEFLVSFYNNEISEKSEIFDDQFSVERPDGSNFTLKIRSTKLEDSAMYFCASSEGPGTSGTPDEQFFGPGTRLTVL.